Listed here are 23 T cell receptor beta chains from one sample, sequenced in a study of cytomegalovirus exposure and HLA in healthy donors. The PCR had 60 Vbeta and 13 Jbeta primers. The data were produced by immunoSEQ multiplex PCR, yet TCRdb's version contains in-frame clones alone and is incomplete. The table has 83,000 or so clones, 80% to 90% seen once. What was sequenced was PBMCs. The source of these receptors is a woman aged 30 to 39 in good health and CMV-seronegative.

This clone was seen a handful of times. The rearrangement uses TRBV7-9 and TRBJ1-5; 12 nucleotides match TRBD1. Germline V CDR1 and CDR2: SEHNR, FQNEAQ (reference sequence). The trim removed 5 bases at V and 6 bases at J, leaving 5 bases unmatched. The CDR3 totals 15 residues. CDR3 nucleotide sequence: TGTGCCAGCAGCGAAGGGACAGGGGGCGTTCAGCCCCAGCATTTT. Amino acids: CASSEGTGGVQPQHF.

The V gene is TRBV19, the J gene TRBJ1-3, with D possibly TRBD1 on 5 matching bases. Germline V gives CDR1 LNHDA, CDR2 SQIVND (reference sequence). The CDR3 sequence is 21 residues long. V was pared by 3 bases and J by 0 bases, with 27 bases between. Here the CDR3 DNA reads TGTGCCAGTAGTATCAACAGGCGGGGCCCCACCACTCGTTCCTCTGGAAACACCATATATTTT. This sequence encodes CASSINRRGPTTRSSGNTIYF.

This chain uses TRBV6-5 with TRBJ2-7; TRBD1 matches 7 bases. J was trimmed by 7 bases and V by 4 bases; bases with no gene match: 4. CDR1 and CDR2 (germline): MNHEY, SVGAGI. The CDR3 extends over 12 amino acids. The CDR3 nucleotides read TGTGCCAGCAGTTCCCCCAGGGGGGAGCAGTACTTC. Translation gives CASSSPRGEQYF.

This sequence joins TRBV2 and TRBJ1-2; D unresolved. CDR1 and CDR2 (germline): SNHLY, FYNNEI. The CDR3 has 12 residues. Trimming pared 6 bases from V and 7 bases from J, leaving 12 bases between. The CDR3 coding sequence is TGTGCCAGCAGGGAGAGGTCGGGTGGCTACACCTTC. This translates into CASRERSGGYTF. The whole variable domain, filled in from reference TRBV2 and TRBJ1-2, reads EPEVTQTPSHQVTQMGQEVILRCVPISNHLYFYWYRQILGQKVEFLVSFYNNEISEKSEIFDDQFSVERPDGSNFTLKIRSTKLEDSAMYFCASRERSGGYTFGSGTRLTVV.

The V call is TRBV6-1, the J call TRBJ1-2, with D unresolved. Looked up from germline, CDR1 is MNHNS and CDR2 is SASEGT. V gave up 0 bases and J gave up 5 bases, with 16 bases separating them. The CDR3 is made up of 16 amino acids. DNA for the CDR3: TGTGCCAGCAGTGAAGCCTCCCAAGGTAGACTATATGGCTACACCTTC. This gives the protein CASSEASQGRLYGYTF.

The CDR3 coding sequence is TGCGCCAGCAGCTTGGCCATGAGAACTCCGAGGGGGACCTACGAGCAGTACTTC. Residues: CASSLAMRTPRGTYEQYF. The chain employs TRBV5-1 and TRBJ2-7, with D tentatively TRBD1 (6 bases). The ends were cut back, 0 bases at V and 2 bases at J, with 21 bases in the middle. The CDR3 is 18 amino acids. Germline values: CDR1 SGHRS, CDR2 YFSETQ.

This sequence joins TRBV7-8 and TRBJ2-1; 9 nucleotides agree with TRBD2. Per germline, CDR1 SGHVS and CDR2 FQNEAQ. This CDR3 comprises 15 residues. After removal of 7 bases from V and 3 bases from J, the junction contained 7 bases not matched to a gene. The CDR3 DNA reads as TGTGCCAGCAATGGCGGGAGGGATGGCTACAATGAGCAGTTCTTC. Its protein product is CASNGGRDGYNEQFF.

The chain uses TRBV7-2 and TRBJ2-7; TRBD1 is a possible D gene (6 bases). Between the trimmed V and J ends, which lost 5 bases and 5 bases, there was a span of 28 bases. The germline V gene has CDR1 SGHTA and CDR2 FQGNSA. CDR3 size: 18 residues. CDR3 region: CASSLRTVRALMSHEQYF. The CDR3 DNA reads TGTGCCAGCAGCCTCCGGACAGTTCGGGCTTTGATGTCCCACGAGCAGTACTTC.

The chain has TRBV30 and TRBJ2-7; 14 bases fit TRBD2. The germline CDR1 and CDR2 sequences are GTSNPN and SVGIG (reference sequence). This CDR3 contains 21 residues. V lost 1 base and J lost 2; bases outside the gene matches: 19. The CDR3 sequence: CAWSGDHWTSGRNEHPYEQYF. CDR3 nucleotides: TGTGCCTGGAGTGGCGACCATTGGACTAGCGGGAGGAACGAACATCCCTACGAGCAGTACTTC. The whole variable domain, remainder taken from reference TRBV30 and TRBJ2-7, is SQTIHQWPATLVQPVGSPLSLECTVEGTSNPNLYWYRQAAGRGLQLLFYSVGIGQISSEVPQNLSASRPQDRQFILSSKKLLLSDSGFYLCAWSGDHWTSGRNEHPYEQYFGPGTRLTVT.

This clone has a single count. The genes are TRBV4-1 and TRBJ1-1, with D unresolved. The CDR3 spans 14 residues. V dropped 0 bases and J dropped 0 bases, with 5 bases sitting between them. Germline V gene data show CDR1 as MGHRA and CDR2 as YSYEKL. The chain's CDR3 is CASSQDPVNTEAFF. The CDR3 bases are TGCGCCAGCAGCCAAGATCCAGTGAACACTGAAGCTTTCTTT.

CDR3 in amino acids: CASTGLAGDNTGELFF. DNA of the CDR3: TGTGCCAGCACGGGACTAGCGGGAGACAACACCGGGGAGCTGTTTTTT. The chain is built from TRBV4-2 and TRBJ2-2, with TRBD2 identical over 14 bases. Trimming took 7 bases from V and 2 from J; bases not matched to a gene: 3. From germline, CDR1 is LGHNA and CDR2 YNFKEQ. The CDR3 loop spans 16 amino acids.

The CDR3 sequence: CASSVAGGGRNEKLFF. The CDR3 coding sequence is TGTGCCAGCAGCGTAGCTGGCGGGGGCCGGAATGAAAAACTGTTTTTT. The gene calls are TRBV9 and TRBJ1-4; possible D gene TRBD1, 6 bases. Per the germline V gene, CDR1 is SGDLS and CDR2 is YYNGEE. The ends were cut back, 0 bases at V and 5 bases at J, with 14 bases in the middle. There are 16 residues in the CDR3.

J is TRBJ2-2 and V is TRBV7-9, with TRBD2 identical over 7 bases. From germline, CDR1 is SEHNR and CDR2 FQNEAQ (reference sequence). The CDR3 covers 13 residues. The CDR3 spells CTSLAGDTGELFF. CDR3 DNA: TGTACATCCCTGGCGGGAGATACCGGGGAGCTGTTTTTT.

V is TRBV6-1 and J is TRBJ2-6; D perhaps matches TRBD2 (6 bases). There are 21 residues in the CDR3. The germline V gene encodes CDR1 MNHNS and CDR2 SASEGT. V was clipped by 1 base and J by 0 bases, with 22 bases between them. The CDR3 here is CASSEDSWGGGPFSGANVLTF. The CDR3 DNA is TGTGCCAGCAGTGAAGACTCCTGGGGAGGTGGACCTTTCTCTGGGGCCAACGTCCTGACTTTC.

This chain connects TRBV30 to TRBJ1-5; D gene ambiguous. Germline V gene data show CDR1 as GTSNPN and CDR2 as SVGIG (reference sequence). Trimming cost V 1 base and J 3 bases, with 7 bases left between them. This CDR3 is 13 amino acids long. The CDR3 nucleotides read TGTGCCTGGAGTGGGGCTCTCAATCAGCCCCAGCATTTT. Protein product: CAWSGALNQPQHF.

The chain links TRBV20-1 to TRBJ1-1; D is undetermined. The V end was cut by 5 bases, the J end by 5 bases, with 9 bases between. Germline V gives CDR1 DFQATT, CDR2 SNEGSKA (reference sequence). This CDR3 has 11 amino acids. CDR3 protein: CSARVGTEAFF. In DNA form, the CDR3 reads TGCAGTGCTCGAGTCGGGACTGAAGCTTTCTTT.

This chain links TRBV9 with TRBJ2-7; TRBD2 matches 7 bases. Germline-derived CDR1 and CDR2 are SGDLS and YYNGEE. The CDR3 length is 15 residues. V was clipped by 4 bases and J by 5 bases; unmatched bases: 12. The chain's CDR3 is CASSIGTTSFDEQYF. The CDR3 DNA reads TGTGCCAGCAGCATCGGGACTACTAGTTTCGACGAGCAGTACTTC.

The chain recombines TRBV11-2 with TRBJ2-1, with D possibly being TRBD2 (5 bases). Trimming took 0 bases from V and 12 from J, leaving 12 bases between them. Per the germline V gene, CDR1 is SGHAT and CDR2 is FQNNGV. This CDR3 has 13 amino acids. The DNA of the CDR3 is TGTGCCAGCAGCTTAGACACTGAGGGTGGGCAGTTCTTC. It is translated as CASSLDTEGGQFF.

The chain carries TRBV11-2 and TRBJ2-7, with 7 positions matching TRBD2. The CDR3 has 16 amino acids. Germline CDR1 and CDR2: SGHAT and FQNNGV. Trimming at V came to 2 bases and at J to 4 bases, leaving 11 bases not matched to a gene. The CDR3 protein is CASSLSVGGQGYEQYF. DNA of the CDR3: TGTGCCAGCAGCTTATCCGTGGGAGGGCAGGGATACGAGCAGTACTTC.

CDR3 nucleotides: TGTGCCAGCAGCCTCCAGGGGCGCTCCTACAATGAGCAGTTCTTC. This sequence encodes CASSLQGRSYNEQFF. The chain combines TRBV7-9 with TRBJ2-1, with D perhaps TRBD1 (6 bases). The CDR3 spans 15 residues. Trimming stripped 5 bases from V and 0 bases from J, with 11 bases between. CDR1 SEHNR and CDR2 FQNEAQ come from the germline V gene (reference sequence). Combining the CDR3 with reference TRBV7-9 and TRBJ2-1 gives the whole variable domain DTGVSQNPRHKITKRGQNVTFRCDPISEHNRLYWYRQTLGQGPEFLTYFQNEAQLEKSRLLSDRFSAERPKGSFSTLEIQRTEQGDSAMYLCASSLQGRSYNEQFFGPGTRLTVL.

The chain uses TRBV5-5 and TRBJ1-5; 8 bases agree with TRBD1. CDR1 and CDR2 from the germline V gene are SGHKS and YYEKEE (reference sequence). J gave up 2 bases and V 4 bases, and 5 bases lay outside the gene matches. The CDR3 consists of 15 residues. CDR3 in DNA: TGTGCCAGCAGCCCGGACAGGGATGGCAATCAGCCCCAGCATTTT. Its translation is CASSPDRDGNQPQHF.

This clone was picked up a small number of times. The genes are TRBV11-2 and TRBJ2-1; 10 bases align to TRBD2. After removal of 1 base from V and 3 bases from J, the junction contained 0 bases not matched to a gene. Germline loops: CDR1 SGHAT, CDR2 FQNNGV. CDR3 size: 15 residues. The CDR3 spells CASSLGTSGYNEQFF. In DNA, the CDR3 is TGTGCCAGCAGCTTAGGGACTAGCGGCTACAATGAGCAGTTCTTC. Complete variable domain (other parts from reference TRBV11-2 and TRBJ2-1): EAGVAQSPRYKIIEKRQSVAFWCNPISGHATLYWYQQILGQGPKLLIQFQNNGVVDDSQLPKDRFSAERLKGVDSTLKIQPAKLEDSAVYLCASSLGTSGYNEQFFGPGTRLTVL.

The rearrangement links TRBV7-9 to TRBJ2-1, with 7 nucleotides matching TRBD2. The junction had 8 bases not matched to a gene; V was cut back by 6 bases and J by 9 bases. The CDR3 consists of 13 residues. Germline V CDR1 and CDR2: SEHNR, FQNEAQ (reference sequence). For the CDR3, the DNA is TGTGCCAGCAGTCTCGCGGGGGACGTTGAGCAGTTCTTC. Its protein is CASSLAGDVEQFF.